These 11 T cell receptor beta chains came from one sample sequenced in a study of neurological immune-mediated disorders (dated by TCRdb to between 2018 and 2021). To prepare the library, 5' RACE was applied. TCRdb shows the sequencer as Illumina HiSeq 2500. The raw public data were reprocessed by TCRdb itself: fastp quality trimming at Q25, MiXCR clonotype calling, in-frame beta chains only. Entries that share a CDR3 protein sequence are merged under the most common genes and DNA. The sample table lists some 77,000 distinct CDR3 sequences, about 9.5% of them with a count of one. The ten largest make up about 1.7% of the sample. The sample taken for sequencing was PBMCs. The receptors stem from a man aged 50 to 60 in good health.

This clonotype was found many times. This sequence joins TRBV7-2 and TRBJ2-6, with 7 bases identical to TRBD1. Losses at the gene ends were 5 bases for V and 0 bases for J; bases not matched to a gene: 7. CDR3 length: 17 amino acids. Germline values: CDR1 SGHTA, CDR2 FQGNSA. CDR3 region: CASSRDSDISGANVLTF. CDR3 sequence (DNA): TGTGCCAGCAGCAGGGACAGTGATATCTCTGGGGCCAACGTCCTGACTTTC.

Many counts were recorded for this clonotype. The V gene is TRBV5-1, the J gene TRBJ2-3; no definite D call. The CDR3 sequence is 16 residues long. Deletions cut 1 base from V and 0 bases from J, with 12 bases between. CDR1 is SGHRS and CDR2 is YFSETQ in the germline V gene. CDR3 residues: CASSLRPGQSTDTQYF. CDR3 coding DNA: TGCGCCAGCAGCTTGCGTCCAGGCCAGAGCACAGATACGCAGTATTTT.

This clonotype appeared many times. This chain links TRBV7-3 with TRBJ2-1, with 7 bases that match TRBD2. Trimming took 4 bases from V and 0 from J; bases not matched to a gene: 9. The germline CDR1 and CDR2 sequences are SGHTA and FQGTGA. The CDR3 has 17 residues. In nucleotides, the CDR3 is TGTGCCAGCAGCTCGGGGCTAAGCGGGAACTCCTACAATGAGCAGTTCTTC. Protein product: CASSSGLSGNSYNEQFF.

Ten or more counts support this clonotype. The rearrangement joins TRBV12-3 or TRBV12-4 to TRBJ2-3; TRBD2 aligns across 11 bases. CDR3 length: 15 residues. Losses at the gene ends were 10 bases for V and 2 bases for J; bases not matched to a gene: 8. CDR3: CATALAGETTDTQYF. The CDR3 nucleotides read TGTGCCACCGCACTAGCGGGGGAGACCACAGATACGCAGTATTTT.

This clonotype was recorded at least ten times. The gene calls are TRBV5-1 and TRBJ1-2, with TRBD1 identical over 9 bases. V lost 4 bases and J lost 2; bases outside the gene matches: 6. The CDR3 totals 15 residues. Per the germline V gene, CDR1 is SGHRS and CDR2 is YFSETQ. The CDR3: CASSLRTGDNYGYTF. In DNA form, the CDR3 reads TGCGCCAGCAGCCTGCGGACAGGGGACAACTATGGCTACACCTTC. The variable domain in full, with the rest retrieved from reference TRBV5-1 and TRBJ1-2, is KAGVTQTPRYLIKTRGQQVTLSCSPISGHRSVSWYQQTPGQGLQFLFEYFSETQRNKGNFPGRFSGRQFSNSRSEMNVSTLELGDSALYLCASSLRTGDNYGYTFGSGTRLTVV.

This clonotype has ten or more counts. The chain is built from TRBV11-2 and TRBJ2-3, with TRBD2 identical over 7 bases. Germline assignment: CDR1 SGHAT and CDR2 FQNNGV. V lost 5 bases, J lost 1 base, and 9 bases stayed unmatched. CDR3 size: 16 residues. The CDR3 loop is CASSLGGAGRTDTQYF. CDR3 nucleotides: TGTGCCAGCAGCCTGGGGGGAGCGGGGCGCACAGATACGCAGTATTTT.

This clonotype was counted ten times or more. The chain employs TRBV7-2 and TRBJ2-1, with D maybe TRBD2 (7 bases). Per the germline V gene, CDR1 is SGHTA and CDR2 is FQGNSA. Trimming stripped 5 bases from V and 3 bases from J, with 20 bases between. This CDR3 has 17 amino acids. CDR3 sequence reads: CASSPRGSSGLYNEQFF. The CDR3 DNA follows: TGTGCCAGCAGCCCCAGGGGTTCTAGCGGACTCTACAATGAGCAGTTCTTC. The full variable domain, with the rest looked up from reference TRBV7-2 and TRBJ2-1, is GAGVSQSPSNKVTEKGKDVELRCDPISGHTALYWYRQSLGQGLEFLIYFQGNSAPDKSGLPSDRFSAERTGGSVSTLTIQRTQQEDSAVYLCASSPRGSSGLYNEQFFGPGTRLTVL.

The chain is built from TRBV21-1 and TRBJ1-2. TRBV21-1 is a pseudogene. This CDR3 has 19 residues. The CDR3 bases are TGTGCCAGCAGCAAAGTTTCGCGAATAGACCCAGGAAATTCCCATGGCTACACCTTC. Its protein product is CASSKVSRIDPGNSHGYTF.

This clonotype came up many times. The chain carries TRBV5-1 and TRBJ2-2; 16 positions match TRBD2. V trimming: 1 base; J trimming: 5 bases; junction bases outside the gene matches: 11. The length of the CDR3 is 20 residues. The germline V gene encodes CDR1 SGHRS and CDR2 YFSETQ. CDR3 residues: CASSLRGTSGRAVRTGELFF. The CDR3 DNA sequence: TGCGCCAGCAGCTTGCGTGGGACTAGCGGGAGGGCCGTACGGACCGGGGAGCTGTTTTTT.

This clonotype was observed many times. This chain joins TRBV3-1 and TRBJ2-7; D might be TRBD2 (5 bases). The CDR3 consists of 12 residues. The V gene's germline CDR1 is LGHDT and CDR2 YNNKEL (reference sequence). Trimming left V 0 bases short and J 7 bases short, with 7 bases between. The CDR3, as DNA: TGTGCCAGCAGCCAAGATTGGGAGGAGCAGTACTTC. This encodes CASSQDWEEQYF.

This clonotype was seen many times. The chain uses TRBV29-1 and TRBJ1-5; 10 bases are a match to TRBD1. V shed 5 bases, J shed 4 bases, and the junction held 8 bases outside the gene matches. Looked up from germline, CDR1 is SQVTM and CDR2 is ANQGSEA. The CDR3 loop spans 15 amino acids. CDR3 residues: CSVRTGGGRNQPQHF. Here the CDR3 DNA reads TGCAGCGTTCGGACAGGGGGTGGGAGGAATCAGCCCCAGCATTTT.